This TCR beta chain came from a study of blood T cell repertoires in COVID-19. Sequenced by immunoSEQ multiplex PCR; TCRdb stores in-frame clones only, minus some. The sample holds just over 300,000 clones, 90% seen once. The CDR3 is made up of 16 amino acids. With 4 bases removed from V and 0 bases from J, the gap between germline ends came to 15 bases. Germline CDR1 LNHDA, CDR2 SQIVND (reference sequence). The sequence was obtained from a woman younger than 30 with acute COVID-19. This chain uses TRBV19 with TRBJ1-2, with D tentatively TRBD1 (6 bases). The sample was PBMCs or T cells enriched from blood (not recorded which). CDR3 in DNA: TGTGCCAGTAGTACCCTGGACAGCCCCGCTAACTATGGCTACACCTTC. This codes for CASSTLDSPANYGYTF. Looking up the rest from reference TRBV19 and TRBJ1-2 gives the full variable domain: DGGITQSPKYLFRKEGQNVTLSCEQNLNHDAMYWYRQDPGQGLRLIYYSQIVNDFQKGDIAEGYSVSREKKESFPLTVTSAQKNPTAFYLCASSTLDSPANYGYTFGSGTRLTVV.